This T cell receptor (beta chain) was sequenced during a study of T cells expressing NK-cell markers. Germline V gene data show CDR1 as MNHEY and CDR2 as SVGEGT. The CDR3 loop spans 13 amino acids. TCRdb reanalyzed the 5' RACE reads and collapses them to one entry per CDR3 protein, without DNA. The listing contains around 380,000 distinct CDR3 sequences. The rearrangement uses TRBV6-2 or TRBV6-3 and TRBJ2-1. The receptor comes from a woman aged 45-59 years in good health. Sequencing was done on a sample of blood T cells: a sorted CD56 or NKG2C T cell subset, CD4+ or CD8+ T cells, or bulk PBMC T cells (not recorded which). The CDR3 region is CASSYSKWNEQFF.